The next 11 T cell receptor beta chains were all read from a single sample in a study of tumor-infiltrating lymphocytes in primary liver carcinoma. Co-extraction of RNA and DNA was performed on about 19-30 mg of unsorted bulk tissue. Synthesis of TCR beta cDNA was carried out from 450 to 650 ng total RNA with a constant-region primer. Libraries of TCR beta came from three nested multiplex PCR rounds with slightly modified ARM-PCR. The first two PCR rounds used TRBV1-TRBV30 forward primers with a C-beta reverse primer, around 10 cycles each. TCRdb recomputed calls from the multiplex PCR reads with MiXCR, one row per CDR3 protein. The sample has 100,000 to 150,000 distinct CDR3 sequences, 64% seen once. Sample: liver tumor tissue from sampling region 3. As for subset: tumor region T3, left-lateral pole. The receptors were gathered from a woman aged 60-75 years with primary liver carcinoma and hepatitis B virus infection.

There are a few counts of this clonotype. Compared with germline, one end of the junction differs, possibly owing to a read error. The chain combines TRBV28 with TRBJ2-7; no reliable D call. The CDR3 is 10 amino acids. The germline gives CDR1 MDHEN, CDR2 SYDVKM. The CDR3 sequence: CASSSLWVAF. DNA for the CDR3: TGTGCCAGCAGTTCCCTTTGGGTGGCCTTC.

To note about this clonotype: A clone one base away is much larger, so this may be a read error. The chain uses TRBV7-9 and TRBJ2-3; D may be TRBD2 (6 bases). CDR3 length: 15 amino acids. V lost 8 bases to trimming and J lost 2 bases, with 17 bases between them. CDR1 is SEHNR and CDR2 is FQNEAQ in the germline V gene (reference sequence). This chain's CDR3 is CASCQTSTFTDTQYF. In DNA, the CDR3 is TGTGCCAGCTGCCAGACTAGTACCTTCACAGATACGCAGTATTTT. The variable domain in full, with the rest retrieved from reference TRBV7-9 and TRBJ2-3, is DTGVSQNPRHKITKRGQNVTFRCDPISEHNRLYWYRQTLGQGPEFLTYFQNEAQLEKSRLLSDRFSAERPKGSFSTLEIQRTEQGDSAMYLCASCQTSTFTDTQYFGPGTRLTVL.

The chain recombines TRBV6-6 with TRBJ2-7; 8 positions match TRBD2. Losses at the gene ends were 9 bases for V and 12 bases for J; bases not matched to a gene: 22. This CDR3 comprises 15 residues. Germline-derived CDR1 and CDR2 are MNHNY and SVGAGI (reference sequence). This CDR3 reads CASSALAASSYDRYF. The CDR3 DNA is TGTGCCAGTAGTGCACTAGCGGCGAGCTCCTACGATCGGTACTTC.

This clonotype qualifies as large (0.1 to 1%). V usage is TRBV11-2 and J usage is TRBJ2-1, with D unresolved. This CDR3 region has 14 residues. V shed 0 bases and J shed 6 bases, with 9 bases lying between them. CDR1 SGHAT and CDR2 FQNNGV come from the germline V gene. The CDR3 sequence is CASSLDGNRNEQFF. In DNA form, the CDR3 reads TGTGCCAGCAGCTTAGATGGGAACCGCAATGAGCAGTTCTTC.

This clonotype was observed at least ten times. The chain couples TRBV29-1 to TRBJ2-3; a possible D gene is TRBD2 (5 bases). With 4 bases removed from V and 5 bases from J, the gap between germline ends came to 16 bases. The CDR3 has 14 residues. In germline, CDR1 is SQVTM, CDR2 ANQGSEA. CDR3 sequence reads: CSVAPSMAGDTQYF. CDR3 DNA sequence: TGCAGCGTTGCCCCGTCTATGGCGGGAGATACGCAGTATTTT.

For this clonotype: One junction end disagrees with the germline gene, perhaps due to a read error. The rearrangement uses TRBV12-3 or TRBV12-4 and TRBJ2-3; the match to TRBD1 covers 7 bases. CDR3 size: 15 residues. CDR3 residues: CVSSIRQGGTDTQYF. CDR3 sequence (DNA): TGTGTCAGCAGTATCCGACAGGGTGGCACAGATACGCAATATTTT.

The chain recombines TRBV5-1 with TRBJ2-3; TRBD1 might be the D (5 bases). V was cut by 1 base and J by 2 bases, with 8 bases left in between. This CDR3 region has 14 residues. Germline V gene sequence: CDR1 SGHRS, CDR2 YFSETQ. The CDR3 nucleotides read TGCGCCAGCAGCTTGCAACAGGTCACAGATACGCAGTATTTT. Protein sequence: CASSLQQVTDTQYF.

Comments on this clonotype: A junction end diverges from the germline sequence, so it may reflect a read error. The V and J genes are TRBV5-4 and TRBJ2-1, with 8 bases matching TRBD2. The length of the CDR3 is 14 residues. The germline V gene encodes CDR1 SGHNT and CDR2 YYREEE (reference sequence). The CDR3 loop reads CANSGSSSYNEQLF. The CDR3 DNA sequence: TGTGCCAACAGCGGGAGTAGCTCCTACAATGAGCAGTTGTTC. The whole variable domain, remainder taken from reference TRBV5-4 and TRBJ2-1, is ETGVTQSPTHLIKTRGQQVTLRCSSQSGHNTVSWYQQALGQGPQFIFQYYREEENGRGNFPPRFSGLQFPNYSSELNVNALELDDSALYLCANSGSSSYNEQLFGPGTRLTVL.

The genes are TRBV28 and TRBJ1-1; no definite D call. There are 15 residues in the CDR3. Germline assignment: CDR1 MDHEN and CDR2 SYDVKM. V was trimmed by 2 bases and J by 1 base, leaving 11 bases between them. In DNA, the CDR3 is TGTGCCAGCAGTTTAGTTGGGCAGAGGAACACTGAAGCTTTCTTT. Encoded protein: CASSLVGQRNTEAFF.

A few counts support this clonotype. The chain combines TRBV12-3 or TRBV12-4 with TRBJ1-5; TRBD1 might be the D (5 bases). The CDR3 totals 15 residues. V was pared by 3 bases and J by 4 bases, with 13 bases between. The CDR3 loop is CASSLGGGRNQPQHF. CDR3 nucleotide sequence: TGTGCCAGCAGTTTGGGGGGGGGGAGGAATCAGCCCCAGCATTTT.

The sample holds a few counts of this clonotype. At one boundary the junction diverges from the germline segment, which might be a read error. The V and J genes are TRBV29-1 and TRBJ2-5, with 10 nucleotides matching TRBD2. This CDR3 contains 14 residues. Germline V lookup: CDR1 SQVTM, CDR2 ANQGSEA. CDR3 sequence (DNA): TGCAGCGTCGATTACCCTAGCGGGAGTGAGATCCAGTACTTC. Its translation: CSVDYPSGSEIQYF.